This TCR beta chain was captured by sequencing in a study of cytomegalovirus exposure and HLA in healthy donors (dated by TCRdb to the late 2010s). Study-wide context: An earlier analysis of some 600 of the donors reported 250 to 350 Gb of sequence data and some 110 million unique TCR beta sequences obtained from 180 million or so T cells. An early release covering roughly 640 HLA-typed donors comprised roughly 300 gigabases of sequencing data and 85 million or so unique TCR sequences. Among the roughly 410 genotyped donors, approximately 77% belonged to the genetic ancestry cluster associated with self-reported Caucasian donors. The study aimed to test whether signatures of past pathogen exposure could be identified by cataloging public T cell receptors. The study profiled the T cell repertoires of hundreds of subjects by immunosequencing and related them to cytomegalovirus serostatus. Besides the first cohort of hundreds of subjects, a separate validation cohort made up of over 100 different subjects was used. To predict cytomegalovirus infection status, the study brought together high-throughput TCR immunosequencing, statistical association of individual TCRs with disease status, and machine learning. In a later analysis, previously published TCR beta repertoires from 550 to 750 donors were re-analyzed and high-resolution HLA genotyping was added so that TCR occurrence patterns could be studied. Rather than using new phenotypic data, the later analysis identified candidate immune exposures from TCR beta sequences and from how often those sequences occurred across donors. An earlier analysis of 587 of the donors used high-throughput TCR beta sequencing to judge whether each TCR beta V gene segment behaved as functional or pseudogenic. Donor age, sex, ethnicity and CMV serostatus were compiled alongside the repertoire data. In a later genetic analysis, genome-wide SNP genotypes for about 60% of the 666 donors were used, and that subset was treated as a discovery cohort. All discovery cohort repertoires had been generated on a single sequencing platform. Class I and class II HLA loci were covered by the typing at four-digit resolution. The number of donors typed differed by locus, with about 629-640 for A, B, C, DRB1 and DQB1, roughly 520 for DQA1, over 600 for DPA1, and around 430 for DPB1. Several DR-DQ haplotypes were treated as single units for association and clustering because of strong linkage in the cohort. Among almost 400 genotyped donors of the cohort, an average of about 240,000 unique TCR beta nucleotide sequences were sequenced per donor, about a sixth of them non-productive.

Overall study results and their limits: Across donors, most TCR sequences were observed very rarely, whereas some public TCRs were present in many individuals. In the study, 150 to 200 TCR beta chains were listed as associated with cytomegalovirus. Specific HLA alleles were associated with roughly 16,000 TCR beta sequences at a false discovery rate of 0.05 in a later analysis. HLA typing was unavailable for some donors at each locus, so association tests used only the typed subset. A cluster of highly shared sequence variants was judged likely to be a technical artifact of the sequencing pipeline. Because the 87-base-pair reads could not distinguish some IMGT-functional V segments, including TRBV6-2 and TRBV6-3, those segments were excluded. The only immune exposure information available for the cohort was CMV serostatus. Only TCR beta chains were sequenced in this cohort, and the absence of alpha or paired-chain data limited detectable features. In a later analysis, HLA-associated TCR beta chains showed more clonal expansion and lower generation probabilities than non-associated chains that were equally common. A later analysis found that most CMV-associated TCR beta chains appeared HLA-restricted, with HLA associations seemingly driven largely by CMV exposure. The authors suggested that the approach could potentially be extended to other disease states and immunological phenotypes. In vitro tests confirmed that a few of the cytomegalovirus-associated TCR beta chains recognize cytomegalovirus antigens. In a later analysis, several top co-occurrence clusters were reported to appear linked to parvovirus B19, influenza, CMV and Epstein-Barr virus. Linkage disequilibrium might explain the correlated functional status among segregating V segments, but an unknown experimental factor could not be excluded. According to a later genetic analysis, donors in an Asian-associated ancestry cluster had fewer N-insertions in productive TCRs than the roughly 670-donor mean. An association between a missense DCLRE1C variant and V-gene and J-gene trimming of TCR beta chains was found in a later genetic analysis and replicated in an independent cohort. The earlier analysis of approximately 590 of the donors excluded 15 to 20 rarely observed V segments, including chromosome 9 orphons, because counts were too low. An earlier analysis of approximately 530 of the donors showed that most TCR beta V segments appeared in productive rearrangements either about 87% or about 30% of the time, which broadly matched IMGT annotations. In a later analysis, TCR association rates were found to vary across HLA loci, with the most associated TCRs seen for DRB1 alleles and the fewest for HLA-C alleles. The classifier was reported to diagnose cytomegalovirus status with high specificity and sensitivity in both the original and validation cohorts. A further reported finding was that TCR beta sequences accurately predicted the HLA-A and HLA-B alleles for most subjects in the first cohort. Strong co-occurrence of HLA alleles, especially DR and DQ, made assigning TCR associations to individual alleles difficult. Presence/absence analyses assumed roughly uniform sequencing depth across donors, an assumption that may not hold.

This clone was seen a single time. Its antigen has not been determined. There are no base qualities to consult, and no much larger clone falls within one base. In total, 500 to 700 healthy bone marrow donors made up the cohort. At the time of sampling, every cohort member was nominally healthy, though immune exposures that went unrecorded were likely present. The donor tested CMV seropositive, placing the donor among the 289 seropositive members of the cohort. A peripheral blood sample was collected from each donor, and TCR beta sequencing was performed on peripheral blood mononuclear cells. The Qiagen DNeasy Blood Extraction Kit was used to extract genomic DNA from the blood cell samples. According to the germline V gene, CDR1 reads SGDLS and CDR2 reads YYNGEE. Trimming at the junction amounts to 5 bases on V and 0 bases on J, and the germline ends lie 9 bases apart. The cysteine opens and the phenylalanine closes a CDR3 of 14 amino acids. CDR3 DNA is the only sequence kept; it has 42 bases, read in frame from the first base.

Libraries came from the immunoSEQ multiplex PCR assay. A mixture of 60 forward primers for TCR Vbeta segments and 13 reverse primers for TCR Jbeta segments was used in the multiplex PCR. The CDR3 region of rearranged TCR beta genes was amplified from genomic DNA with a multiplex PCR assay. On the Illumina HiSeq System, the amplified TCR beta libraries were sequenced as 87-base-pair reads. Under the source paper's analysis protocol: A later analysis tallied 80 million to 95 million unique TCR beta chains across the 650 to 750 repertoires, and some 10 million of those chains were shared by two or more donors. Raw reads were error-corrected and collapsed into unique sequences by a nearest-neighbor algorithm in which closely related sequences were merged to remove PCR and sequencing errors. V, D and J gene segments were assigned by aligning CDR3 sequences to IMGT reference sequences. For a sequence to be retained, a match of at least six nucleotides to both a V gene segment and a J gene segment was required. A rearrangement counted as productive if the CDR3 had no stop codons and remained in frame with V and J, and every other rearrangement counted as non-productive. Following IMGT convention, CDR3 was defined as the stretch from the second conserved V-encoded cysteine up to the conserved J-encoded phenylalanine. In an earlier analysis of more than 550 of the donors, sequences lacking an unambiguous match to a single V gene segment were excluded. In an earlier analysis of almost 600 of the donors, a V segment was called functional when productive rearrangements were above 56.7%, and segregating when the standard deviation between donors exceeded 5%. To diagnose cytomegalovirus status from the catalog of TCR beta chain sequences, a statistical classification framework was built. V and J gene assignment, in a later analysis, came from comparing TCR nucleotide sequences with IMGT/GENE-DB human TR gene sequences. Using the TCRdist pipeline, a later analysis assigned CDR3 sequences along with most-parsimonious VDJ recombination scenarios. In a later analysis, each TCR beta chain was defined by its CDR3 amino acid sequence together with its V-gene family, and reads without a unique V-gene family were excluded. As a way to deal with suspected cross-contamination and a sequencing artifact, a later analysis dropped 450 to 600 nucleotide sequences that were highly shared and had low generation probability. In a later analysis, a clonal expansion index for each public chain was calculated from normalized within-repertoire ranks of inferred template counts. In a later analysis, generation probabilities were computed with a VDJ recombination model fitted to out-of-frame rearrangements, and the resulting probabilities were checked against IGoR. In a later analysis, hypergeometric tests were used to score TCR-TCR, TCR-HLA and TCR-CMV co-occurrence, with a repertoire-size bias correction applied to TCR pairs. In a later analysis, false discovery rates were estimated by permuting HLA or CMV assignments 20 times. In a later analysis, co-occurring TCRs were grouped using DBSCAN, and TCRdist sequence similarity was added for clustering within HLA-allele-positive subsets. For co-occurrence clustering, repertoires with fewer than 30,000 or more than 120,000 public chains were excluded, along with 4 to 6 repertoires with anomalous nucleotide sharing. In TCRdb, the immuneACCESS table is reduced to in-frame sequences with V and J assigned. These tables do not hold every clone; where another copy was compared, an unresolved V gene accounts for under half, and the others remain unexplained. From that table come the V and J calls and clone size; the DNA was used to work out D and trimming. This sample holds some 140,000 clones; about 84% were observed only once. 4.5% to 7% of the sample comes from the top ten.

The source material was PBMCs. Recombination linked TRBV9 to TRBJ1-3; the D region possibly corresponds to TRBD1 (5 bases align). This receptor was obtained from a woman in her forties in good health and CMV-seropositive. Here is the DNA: TGTGCCAGCAGTGGGGCACTCTCTGGAAACACCATATATTTT. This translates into CASSGALSGNTIYF.